The T cell receptor beta chain under discussion was sequenced for a study of T-cell reconstitution after alpha-beta-depleted transplantation in children. This clonotype has a handful of counts. Preparation of the TCRbeta library was carried out with unique molecular identifiers. TCRdb recomputed calls from the PCR reads with MiXCR, one row per CDR3 protein. The table records about 610,000 distinct CDR3 sequences, 8% to 11% of them present only once. The origin of this receptor is a human donor who donated a stem cell graft to a child with acute myeloid leukemia. The sequencing here drew on PBMCs from the stem cell graft donor, taken from the stem cell graft.

The CDR3 spells CASSYGTSLNEQYF. The CDR3 DNA follows: TGCGCCAGCAGCTATGGGACTAGCCTAAACGAGCAGTACTTC. The chain has TRBV5-1 and TRBJ2-7, with TRBD2 identical over 9 bases. CDR3 length equals 14 residues. Trimming removed 3 bases from V and 5 bases from J; junction bases left unmatched: 6. CDR1 and CDR2 from the germline V gene are SGHRS and YFSETQ.